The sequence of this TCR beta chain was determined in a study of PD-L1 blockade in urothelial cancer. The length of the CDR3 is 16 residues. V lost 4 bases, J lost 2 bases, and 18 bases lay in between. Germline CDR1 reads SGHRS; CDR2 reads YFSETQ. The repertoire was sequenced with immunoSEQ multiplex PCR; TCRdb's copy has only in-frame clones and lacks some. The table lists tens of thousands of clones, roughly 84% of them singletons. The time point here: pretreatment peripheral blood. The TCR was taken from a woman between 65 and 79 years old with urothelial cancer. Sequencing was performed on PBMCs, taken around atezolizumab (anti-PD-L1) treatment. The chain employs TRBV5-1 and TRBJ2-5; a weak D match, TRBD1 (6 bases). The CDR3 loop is CASSPRQVGSQETQYF. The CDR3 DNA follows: TGCGCCAGCAGCCCGAGACAGGTAGGGTCACAAGAGACCCAGTACTTC.